This record covers a single T cell receptor beta chain. This entry is derived from a study of blood T cell repertoires in COVID-19. Germline V CDR1 and CDR2: SGHRS, YFSETQ. J lost 1 base, V lost 4 bases, and 7 bases had no gene match. This CDR3 contains 15 residues. Clones were sequenced by immunoSEQ multiplex PCR, and TCRdb holds only the in-frame ones, with some missing. The table has about 370,000 clones, over 75% seen once. Input material: PBMCs or T cells enriched from blood (not recorded which). The genes are TRBV5-1 and TRBJ1-1; TRBD1 matches 7 bases. The receptor comes from a man aged 18 to 29 who had recovered from COVID-19. CDR3 sequence reads: CASSPSGQPNTEAFF. CDR3 DNA sequence: TGCGCCAGCAGCCCATCGGGACAGCCGAACACTGAAGCTTTCTTT.